This T cell receptor (beta chain) appears in the sequencing data of a study of T cell changes during pregnancy in multiple sclerosis. Sequencing used immunoSEQ multiplex PCR; TCRdb keeps in-frame clones, though not all of them. Of over 70,000 clones in the sample, around 93% were seen once. This clone was counted once. The CDR3 has 13 amino acids. The germline V gene has CDR1 PRHDT and CDR2 FYEKMQ (reference sequence). The ends were cut back, 5 bases at V and 8 bases at J, with 13 bases in the middle. The J gene is TRBJ1-3, the V gene TRBV13; a possible D gene is TRBD1 (6 bases). The input for sequencing was peripheral blood, taken in the first trimester of pregnancy. The origin of this receptor is a female donor with multiple sclerosis, enrolled in a pregnancy study. In nucleotides, the CDR3 is TGTGCCAGCAGCCCGGTAGCAGGGGACACCATATATTTT. Translating it yields CASSPVAGDTIYF.